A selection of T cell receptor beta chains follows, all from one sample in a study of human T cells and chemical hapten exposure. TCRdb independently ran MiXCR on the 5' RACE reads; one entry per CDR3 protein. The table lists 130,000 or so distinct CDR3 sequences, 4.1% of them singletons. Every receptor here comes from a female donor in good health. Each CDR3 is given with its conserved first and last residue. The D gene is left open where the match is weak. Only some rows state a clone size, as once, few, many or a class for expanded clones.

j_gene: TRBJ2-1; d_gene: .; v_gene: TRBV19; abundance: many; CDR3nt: TGTGCCAGTAGTATAGTCCCGGGGGGCTTTTCCTACAATGAGCAGTTCTTC; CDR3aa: CASSIVPGGFSYNEQFF
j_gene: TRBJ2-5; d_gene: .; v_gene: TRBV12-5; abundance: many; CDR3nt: TGTGCTAGTGGTTTGCTCAGGCCGGAGTACCAAGAGACCCAGTACTTC; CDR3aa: CASGLLRPEYQETQYF
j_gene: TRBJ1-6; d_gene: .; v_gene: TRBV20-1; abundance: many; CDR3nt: TGCAGTGCTAGAGATCACGGGGTCTCCTATAATTCACCCCTCCACTTT; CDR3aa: CSARDHGVSYNSPLHF
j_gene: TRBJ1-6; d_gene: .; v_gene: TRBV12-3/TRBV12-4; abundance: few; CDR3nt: TGTGCCAGCGCCCCGGGGGGGTGGGCCCCCCTCCACTTT; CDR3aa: CASAPGGWAPLHF
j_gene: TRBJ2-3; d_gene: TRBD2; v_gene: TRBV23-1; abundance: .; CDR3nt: TGCGCCCAAACGGGGGGGGGTGGCACAGATACGCAGTATTTT; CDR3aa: CAQTGGGGTDTQYF
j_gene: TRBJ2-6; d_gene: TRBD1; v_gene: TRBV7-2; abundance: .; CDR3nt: TGTGCCAGCAGCTCGCACAGGGGGAAGGCTGGGGCCAACGTCCTGACTTTC; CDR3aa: CASSSHRGKAGANVLTF
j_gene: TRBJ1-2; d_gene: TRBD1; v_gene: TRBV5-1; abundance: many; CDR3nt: TGCGCCAGCAGCTTGGAAGTATTAGGGACAGAACAATTGGTCACCTTC; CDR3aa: CASSLEVLGTEQLVTF
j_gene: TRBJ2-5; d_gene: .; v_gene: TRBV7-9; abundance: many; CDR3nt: TGTGCCAGCAGCTTTGGGGCTTCGGAGACCCAGTACTTC; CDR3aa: CASSFGASETQYF
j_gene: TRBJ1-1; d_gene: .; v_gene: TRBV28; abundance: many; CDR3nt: TGTGCCAGCAGTTTCCTCAGGGATGACACTGAAGCTTTCTTT; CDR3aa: CASSFLRDDTEAFF
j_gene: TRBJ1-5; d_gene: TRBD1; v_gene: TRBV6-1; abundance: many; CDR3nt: TGTGCCAGCAGTGAGGGGACAGGACGAAATCAGCCCCAGCATTTT; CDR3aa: CASSEGTGRNQPQHF
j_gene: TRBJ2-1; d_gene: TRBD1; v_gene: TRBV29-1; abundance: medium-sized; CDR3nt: TGCAGCGTTGAAGATCCCGGGACAGGGTCCTACAATGAGCAGTTCTTC; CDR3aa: CSVEDPGTGSYNEQFF